The T cell receptor beta chain under discussion was sequenced for a study of shared clonotypes between healthy human individuals. Trimming cost V 6 bases and J 1 base; bases outside gene matches: 6. The CDR3 runs 15 residues. Germline V lookup: CDR1 MGHRA, CDR2 YSYEKL. Subsets obtained from CD4+ cells comprised CD45RA+ naive and CD45RA-negative memory cells. This table comes from immunoSEQ multiplex PCR, and its TCRdb copy is limited to in-frame clones, with some not included. This sample carries under 550,000 clones, around 96% of them seen once, and the ten largest clones take about 0.054%. Study-level results: Non-shared clonotypes had lower generation probabilities than clonotypes shared by all four sorted-subset donors. Shared clonotypes: 4.5% to 6.5% naive CD4, approximately 3.4% naive CD8, about 2.5% memory CD4, approximately 0.4% memory CD8. Naive subsets generally had larger estimated richness than memory subsets.

Points on this clone: The antigen is unknown.

This clonotype originated in a woman aged 30 to 39 in good health. The chain employs TRBV4-1 and TRBJ2-3, with 8 nucleotides matching TRBD2. The specimen was naive CD4+ T cells sorted from blood. Described subset: CD45RA+ positively selected. DNA for the CDR3: TGCGCCAGCAGGCCCACTAGCGGTCGCACAGATACGCAGTATTTT. This encodes CASRPTSGRTDTQYF.